A single T cell receptor beta chain is shown here with its context. The data stem from a study of shared clonotypes between healthy human individuals. Only in-frame clones appear in the TCRdb table, and some are missing; sequencing was by immunoSEQ multiplex PCR. Here the sample spans about 820,000 clones, around 92% being singletons. As defined, naive CD8 cells were CD45RO-negative and positively selected for CCR7, with terminally differentiated effector memory CD45RA+ cells excluded. The CDR3 consists of 15 residues. V dropped 4 bases and J dropped 4 bases, with 14 bases sitting between them. Germline V gene sequence: CDR1 SEHNR, CDR2 FQNEAQ (reference sequence).

This clonotype was obtained from a man younger than 45 in good health. This chain uses TRBV7-9 with TRBJ2-1; the D gene is possibly TRBD2 (5 bases). The specimen was naive CD8+ T cells sorted from blood. CDR3: CASSSSITAYNEQFF. CDR3 nucleotides: TGTGCCAGCAGCTCTAGCATCACGGCTTACAATGAGCAGTTCTTC.